Listed below are T cell receptor beta chains from one sample, sequenced in a study of T-cell memory formation after mild COVID-19. TCRdb independently ran MiXCR on the 5' RACE reads; one entry per CDR3 protein. The data show under 450,000 distinct CDR3 sequences, with roughly 14% seen just once and 22% held by the top ten. Material for sequencing was PBMCs or a T cell subset sorted from them (not recorded which). These receptors all stem from a man between 18 and 29 years old who had mild COVID-19 (a few samples of this study predate the infection). Cell type and time point are not known. The CDR3 runs from the conserved cysteine through the conserved F or W. The D gene is left open where the match is weak. Some rows have no size entry. The others give once, few or many, or a class for an expanded clone.

CASSLQPDRVYGYTF,TGTGCCAGCAGCTTGCAACCTGACAGAGTCTATGGCTACACCTTC,NA,TRBJ1-2,NA,TRBV5-5,15
CASSSTGEQTQYF,TGCGCCAGCAGCTCGACAGGGGAGCAGACCCAGTACTTC,few,TRBJ2-5,TRBD1,TRBV5-1,13
CAIGGTGGLESNQPQHF,TGTGCCATCGGGGGGACAGGGGGCTTGGAAAGCAATCAGCCCCAGCATTTT,few,TRBJ1-5,TRBD1,TRBV10-3,17
CSALTGTGTDTQYF,TGCAGTGCCCTGACCGGGACAGGCACAGATACGCAGTATTTT,many,TRBJ2-3,TRBD1,TRBV20-1,14
CASRRSGGAPDTQYF,TGTGCCAGCAGACGTAGCGGGGGGGCCCCAGATACGCAGTATTTT,many,TRBJ2-3,TRBD2,TRBV6-5,15
CASSLRDSSYVSTDTQYF,TGTGCCAGCAGCCTTCGGGACTCCAGCTACGTTAGCACAGATACGCAGTATTTT,NA,TRBJ2-3,NA,TRBV5-5,18
CASSQRQPQETQYF,TGTGCCAGCAGCCAAAGACAGCCTCAAGAGACCCAGTACTTC,few,TRBJ2-5,NA,TRBV7-9,14
CASSQDPGGGITGELFF,TGCGCCAGCAGCCAAGATCCGGGCGGGGGGATTACCGGGGAGCTGTTTTTT,few,TRBJ2-2,TRBD2,TRBV4-1,17
CASSQTKTEQYF,TGCGCCAGCAGCCAAACTAAGACCGAGCAGTACTTC,NA,TRBJ2-7,NA,TRBV4-1,12
CASSHLTNLGNSPLHF,TGTGCCAGCAGCCACCTTACAAACCTCGGGAATTCACCCCTCCACTTT,NA,TRBJ1-6,NA,TRBV6-5,16
CASSYVLRTANTGELFF,TGTGCCAGCAGTTACGTCCTACGGACCGCGAACACCGGGGAGCTGTTTTTT,NA,TRBJ2-2,NA,TRBV6-5,17
CASSPNSARRGYGYTF,TGTGCCAGCAGTCCTAACTCAGCGCGACGGGGCTATGGCTACACCTTC,NA,TRBJ1-2,NA,TRBV6-2/TRBV6-3,16
CASSSPRGPEQFF,TGTGCCAGCAGTTCTCCCCGGGGGCCTGAGCAGTTCTTC,many,TRBJ2-1,NA,TRBV6-5,13
CASRRTSGDNEQFF,TGTGCCAGCAGAAGGACTAGCGGGGACAATGAGCAGTTCTTC,few,TRBJ2-1,TRBD2,TRBV7-2,14
CASSWWPQLSNTGELFF,TGTGCCAGCAGCTGGTGGCCCCAACTTTCGAACACCGGGGAGCTGTTTTTT,NA,TRBJ2-2,NA,TRBV27,17
CASSQMWRDIGGEQFF,TGCGCCAGCAGCCAAATGTGGAGGGACATCGGGGGTGAGCAGTTCTTC,many,TRBJ2-1,NA,TRBV4-3,16
CASGTSEFNEQFF,TGTGCCAGCGGGACTAGCGAGTTCAATGAGCAGTTCTTC,few,TRBJ2-1,TRBD2,TRBV7-9,13
CASSLLRGNEQFF,TGCGCCAGCAGCCTCCTTCGGGGGAATGAGCAGTTCTTC,many,TRBJ2-1,NA,TRBV4-3,13
CATSDFNEQFF,TGTGCCACCAGTGACTTCAATGAGCAGTTCTTC,NA,TRBJ2-1,NA,TRBV24-1,11
CASSPRNRPNTGELFF,TGTGCCAGCAGCCCCCGGAATCGACCGAACACCGGGGAGCTGTTTTTT,many,TRBJ2-2,NA,TRBV7-6,16
CASSLGLTGYTEAFF,TGTGCCAGCAGCTTAGGACTAACAGGGTACACTGAAGCTTTCTTT,few,TRBJ1-1,NA,TRBV7-9,15
CAIRDRQGPNEKLFF,TGTGCCATCAGGGACCGACAGGGGCCTAATGAAAAACTGTTTTTT,few,TRBJ1-4,TRBD1,TRBV10-3,15
CSARVALGSSYNEQFF,TGCAGTGCTAGAGTCGCACTGGGAAGCTCCTACAATGAGCAGTTCTTC,NA,TRBJ2-1,NA,TRBV20-1,16
CSAANGGAGTDTQYF,TGCAGTGCCGCGAACGGGGGGGCCGGGACAGATACGCAGTATTTT,NA,TRBJ2-3,TRBD2,TRBV20-1,15
CASNRGGEAFF,TGTGCCAGCAACCGGGGGGGTGAAGCTTTCTTT,NA,TRBJ1-1,NA,TRBV6-5,11
CSASNLAGQFF,TGCAGTGCTAGTAATCTAGCGGGGCAGTTCTTC,many,TRBJ2-1,TRBD2,TRBV20-1,11
CASSFGQGRLEKLFF,TGCGCCAGCAGCTTTGGACAGGGGAGGTTGGAAAAACTGTTTTTT,NA,TRBJ1-4,TRBD1,TRBV5-1,15
CASSFTVPHSNQPQHF,TGTGCAAGCAGCTTTACAGTACCGCATAGCAATCAGCCCCAGCATTTT,NA,TRBJ1-5,NA,TRBV11-3,16
CASGRTAGNEQFF,TGTGCCTCCGGCCGGACGGCGGGCAATGAGCAGTTCTTC,NA,TRBJ2-1,NA,TRBV7-9,13
CSARSSVVKNEQFF,TGCAGTGCTCGTTCTAGCGTCGTGAAGAATGAGCAGTTCTTC,many,TRBJ2-1,NA,TRBV20-1,14
CASSLGSRGSEAFF,TGCGCCAGCAGCTTGGGGAGCAGGGGGTCTGAAGCTTTCTTT,few,TRBJ1-1,TRBD1,TRBV5-1,14
CSVEQFYNEQFF,TGCAGCGTTGAACAGTTTTACAATGAGCAGTTCTTC,few,TRBJ2-1,NA,TRBV29-1,12
CASRPVQGGRVGAFF,TGTGCCAGCAGGCCAGTACAAGGAGGTAGGGTAGGAGCTTTCTTT,NA,TRBJ1-1,NA,TRBV28,15
CASSFERTEAFF,TGTGCCAGCAGCTTCGAGAGGACTGAAGCTTTCTTT,NA,TRBJ1-1,NA,TRBV11-1,12
CASSFLGPDTQYF,TGTGCCAGCAGCTTTCTCGGGCCAGATACGCAGTATTTT,NA,TRBJ2-3,NA,TRBV7-3,13
CASSQSLETQYF,TGCGCCAGCAGCCAGTCCCTGGAGACCCAGTACTTC,few,TRBJ2-5,NA,TRBV4-1,12
CASSQDRRDETQYF,TGCGCCAGCAGCCAAGACAGAAGGGACGAGACCCAGTACTTC,few,TRBJ2-5,NA,TRBV4-3,14
CASSPHSGGAGNEQFF,TGTGCCAGCAGCCCCCATAGCGGGGGGGCGGGGAATGAGCAGTTCTTC,few,TRBJ2-1,TRBD2,TRBV6-2/TRBV6-3,16
CAIRSGQGNTEAFF,TGTGCCATCAGGAGCGGACAGGGAAACACTGAAGCTTTCTTT,few,TRBJ1-1,TRBD1,TRBV10-3,14
CSAREMGGTEAFF,TGCAGTGCTAGAGAGATGGGGGGCACTGAAGCTTTCTTT,NA,TRBJ1-1,NA,TRBV20-1,13
CASSYSGPYNSPLHF,TGTGCCAGCAGCTATTCGGGCCCCTATAATTCACCCCTCCACTTT,NA,TRBJ1-6,NA,TRBV6-6,15
CASSAQGSLYGYTF,TGTGCCAGCAGCGCCCAGGGATCCCTCTATGGCTACACCTTC,NA,TRBJ1-2,NA,TRBV9,14
CAISGQGPSNTDTQYF,TGTGCCATCAGTGGACAGGGGCCATCTAACACAGATACGCAGTATTTT,NA,TRBJ2-3,TRBD1,TRBV10-3,16
CSAGYSTDTQYF,TGCAGCGCAGGGTACAGCACAGATACGCAGTATTTT,few,TRBJ2-3,NA,TRBV29-1,12
CASSYAGAEQYF,TGTGCCAGCAGTTACGCGGGGGCCGAGCAGTACTTC,NA,TRBJ2-7,NA,TRBV6-5,12
CASSEAGGQGYEQYF,TGTGCCAGCAGTGAAGCGGGGGGACAGGGCTACGAGCAGTACTTC,NA,TRBJ2-7,TRBD1,TRBV6-1,15
CASSRGAYGFYGYTF,TGTGCCAGCAGCCGTGGCGCCTATGGTTTCTATGGCTACACCTTC,many,TRBJ1-2,NA,TRBV12-3/TRBV12-4,15
CASSIRHTGTYEQYF,TGTGCCAGTAGTATAAGGCATACTGGGACCTACGAGCAGTACTTC,NA,TRBJ2-7,NA,TRBV19,15
CASTARGLGEQYF,TGTGCCAGCACCGCCCGCGGTTTGGGTGAGCAGTACTTC,NA,TRBJ2-7,NA,TRBV27,13
CASSTRQGLGGYTF,TGTGCCAGCAGCACCCGACAGGGTTTAGGTGGCTACACCTTC,NA,TRBJ1-2,TRBD1,TRBV9,14
CASSAIEFGDTQYF,TGTGCCAGCAGCGCAATCGAATTTGGGGATACGCAGTATTTT,many,TRBJ2-3,NA,TRBV9,14